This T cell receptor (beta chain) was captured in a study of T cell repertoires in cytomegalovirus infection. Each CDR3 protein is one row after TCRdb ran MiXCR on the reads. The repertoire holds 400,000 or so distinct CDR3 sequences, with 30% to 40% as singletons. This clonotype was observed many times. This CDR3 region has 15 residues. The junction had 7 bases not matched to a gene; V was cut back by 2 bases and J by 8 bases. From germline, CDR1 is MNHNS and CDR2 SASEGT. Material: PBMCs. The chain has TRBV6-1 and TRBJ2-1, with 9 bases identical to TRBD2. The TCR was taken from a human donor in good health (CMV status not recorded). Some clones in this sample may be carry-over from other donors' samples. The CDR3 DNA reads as TGTGCCAGCAGTGAATCGGGCGGGGGGGCCGATGAGCAGTTCTTC. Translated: CASSESGGGADEQFF.